This T cell receptor (beta chain) was profiled in a study of blood T cell repertoires in COVID-19. As for the study in general: Specimens from acute and convalescent COVID-19 originated in the United States, Italy and Spain. In each case, the material was cDNA or gDNA derived from T cells, B-cell-depleted T cells, or PBMCs.

Germline V gives CDR1 SGHAT, CDR2 FQNNGV. This CDR3 has 15 residues. V was pared by 3 bases and J by 6 bases, with 9 bases of the junction left unmatched. Per the study methods: Reference gene primers were amplified, and this amplification served to estimate nucleated cell counts. Sequencing used immunoSEQ multiplex PCR; TCRdb keeps in-frame clones, though not all of them. That table supplies the V and J calls and clone size; D and trimming were determined from the DNA. The data show tens of thousands of clones, approximately 80% seen once. The TCR originated in a woman over 75 with acute or convalescent COVID-19. The J gene is TRBJ2-3, the V gene TRBV11-2; 7 nucleotides align to TRBD2. The sample was peripheral blood. DNA for the CDR3: TGTGCCAGCAGCTTCCTAGCGGCCTGGATGGATACGCAGTATTTT. It encodes CASSFLAAWMDTQYF.